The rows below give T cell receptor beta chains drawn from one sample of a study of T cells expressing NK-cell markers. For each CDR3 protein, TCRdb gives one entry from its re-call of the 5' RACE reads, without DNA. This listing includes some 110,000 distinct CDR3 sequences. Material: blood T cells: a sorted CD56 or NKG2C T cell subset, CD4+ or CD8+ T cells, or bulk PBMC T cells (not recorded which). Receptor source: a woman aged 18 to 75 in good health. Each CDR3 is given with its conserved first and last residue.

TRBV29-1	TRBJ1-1	CSVEIGTEAFF
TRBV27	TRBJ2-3	CASSSRTSGSTDTQYF
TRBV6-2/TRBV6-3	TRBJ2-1	CASSHAYRRSMDNEQFF
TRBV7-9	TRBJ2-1	CASSLLASGPHNEQFF
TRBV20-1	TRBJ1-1	CSARDDQGLRREAFF
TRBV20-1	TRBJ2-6	CSAREEGTGANVLTF
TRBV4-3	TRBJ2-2	CASSPSGGGTGELFF
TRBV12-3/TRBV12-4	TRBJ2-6	CANLVTGANVLTF
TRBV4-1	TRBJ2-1	CASSLRTSDNNEQFF
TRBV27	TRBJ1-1	CASSLSAFGGNTEAFF
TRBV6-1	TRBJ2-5	CASSGSAGWQETQYF
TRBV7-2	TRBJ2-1	CASSLQREYEQFF
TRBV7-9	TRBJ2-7	CASSLIYEQYF
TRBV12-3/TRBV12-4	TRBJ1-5	CASSEGNQPQHF